The rows below give T cell receptor beta chains drawn from one sample of a study of response to subunit inactivated influenza vaccine. Via MiXCR, TCRdb re-called the RT-PCR reads, giving one row per CDR3 protein. Seen here are more than 600,000 distinct CDR3 sequences, about 18% observed once, and the top ten hold approximately 11%. Here the sequenced sample was PBMCs from blood, taken roughly 5 days after vaccination. These receptors all come from a man in his forties or fifties who received an inactivated influenza vaccine. CDR3s include the opening cysteine and the closing phenylalanine or tryptophan. The D gene is left open where the match is weak. Clone size is shown for a subset of rows, as once, few, many or a class of expanded clone.

v_gene: TRBV25-1; j_gene: TRBJ2-7; len: 12; abundance: few; d_gene: NA; CDR3aa: CASRHGGREQYF
v_gene: TRBV25-1; j_gene: TRBJ2-1; len: 15; abundance: NA; d_gene: NA; CDR3aa: CASNEGGVGYNEQFF
v_gene: TRBV5-1; j_gene: TRBJ2-3; len: 16; abundance: few; d_gene: TRBD2; CDR3aa: CASSLATSGRSDTQYF
v_gene: TRBV14; j_gene: TRBJ2-1; len: 17; abundance: once; d_gene: TRBD2; CDR3aa: CASSPTTSGASYNEQFF
v_gene: TRBV20-1; j_gene: TRBJ2-7; len: 13; abundance: few; d_gene: TRBD1; CDR3aa: CSAPLNRGGEQYF
v_gene: TRBV5-6; j_gene: TRBJ1-2; len: 14; abundance: NA; d_gene: NA; CDR3aa: CASSFPGTNYGYTF
v_gene: TRBV11-2; j_gene: TRBJ2-5; len: 14; abundance: few; d_gene: NA; CDR3aa: CASSQTVRVKTQYF
v_gene: TRBV10-3; j_gene: TRBJ1-5; len: 13; abundance: NA; d_gene: NA; CDR3aa: CAISRTVREPQHF
v_gene: TRBV25-1; j_gene: TRBJ2-2; len: 11; abundance: many; d_gene: NA; CDR3aa: CASSPTGELFF
v_gene: TRBV5-1; j_gene: TRBJ1-1; len: 14; abundance: many; d_gene: TRBD1; CDR3aa: CASSTGQGNTEAFF
v_gene: TRBV27; j_gene: TRBJ2-1; len: 16; abundance: few; d_gene: TRBD2; CDR3aa: CASSPSVAGGYNEQFF
v_gene: TRBV5-1; j_gene: TRBJ2-1; len: 14; abundance: few; d_gene: NA; CDR3aa: CASSLGPFEGEQFF
v_gene: TRBV20-1; j_gene: TRBJ1-2; len: 14; abundance: few; d_gene: TRBD1; CDR3aa: CSASPDRVAYGYTF
v_gene: TRBV11-2; j_gene: TRBJ2-7; len: 15; abundance: NA; d_gene: TRBD2; CDR3aa: CASSLLGLAWYEQYF
v_gene: TRBV5-6; j_gene: TRBJ1-6; len: 15; abundance: NA; d_gene: NA; CDR3aa: CASSPGGAGNSPLHF
v_gene: TRBV12-3/TRBV12-4; j_gene: TRBJ1-5; len: 17; abundance: few; d_gene: TRBD1; CDR3aa: CASSLDARGYGNQPQHF
v_gene: TRBV11-2; j_gene: TRBJ2-1; len: 14; abundance: few; d_gene: NA; CDR3aa: CASSSRLNPERQFF
v_gene: TRBV20-1; j_gene: TRBJ2-7; len: 14; abundance: few; d_gene: TRBD2; CDR3aa: CSARPAGPSYEQYF
v_gene: TRBV5-1; j_gene: TRBJ2-7; len: 14; abundance: NA; d_gene: TRBD2; CDR3aa: CASRLAGVQDEQYF
v_gene: TRBV12-3/TRBV12-4; j_gene: TRBJ2-2; len: 14; abundance: NA; d_gene: NA; CDR3aa: CASSLARSVGELFF
v_gene: TRBV20-1; j_gene: TRBJ2-1; len: 15; abundance: few; d_gene: NA; CDR3aa: CSAPKKESLINEQFF
v_gene: TRBV4-2; j_gene: TRBJ2-7; len: 14; abundance: NA; d_gene: NA; CDR3aa: CASSQGARSYEQYF
v_gene: TRBV28; j_gene: TRBJ1-2; len: 13; abundance: NA; d_gene: NA; CDR3aa: CASSLSGGNGYTF
v_gene: TRBV20-1; j_gene: TRBJ2-7; len: 12; abundance: NA; d_gene: NA; CDR3aa: CSARGDPYEQYF
v_gene: TRBV7-2; j_gene: TRBJ2-7; len: 15; abundance: few; d_gene: NA; CDR3aa: CASSLTLKVEGKQYF
v_gene: TRBV9; j_gene: TRBJ1-1; len: 17; abundance: NA; d_gene: NA; CDR3aa: CASSVELATTGGTEAFF
v_gene: TRBV15; j_gene: TRBJ2-7; len: 14; abundance: many; d_gene: NA; CDR3aa: CATSERRVDYEQYF
v_gene: TRBV5-6; j_gene: TRBJ1-1; len: 12; abundance: NA; d_gene: NA; CDR3aa: CASSAGGRGAFF
v_gene: TRBV29-1; j_gene: TRBJ2-2; len: 13; abundance: NA; d_gene: TRBD2; CDR3aa: CSVVRGDTGELFF
v_gene: TRBV5-1; j_gene: TRBJ2-3; len: 15; abundance: NA; d_gene: NA; CDR3aa: CASSSGATSTDTQYF
v_gene: TRBV7-2; j_gene: TRBJ2-1; len: 17; abundance: few; d_gene: NA; CDR3aa: CASSSTGALLLNNEQFF
v_gene: TRBV20-1; j_gene: TRBJ1-1; len: 15; abundance: few; d_gene: NA; CDR3aa: CSARDLGHPNTEAFF
v_gene: TRBV5-1; j_gene: TRBJ1-5; len: 15; abundance: few; d_gene: NA; CDR3aa: CASSLGSGPNQPQHF
v_gene: TRBV5-5; j_gene: TRBJ2-2; len: 16; abundance: NA; d_gene: NA; CDR3aa: CASSLAQGKRSGELFF
v_gene: TRBV29-1; j_gene: TRBJ2-1; len: 13; abundance: many; d_gene: TRBD2; CDR3aa: CSGTLSGGREQFF
v_gene: TRBV15; j_gene: TRBJ2-7; len: 15; abundance: many; d_gene: NA; CDR3aa: CATSRDDGGGYEQYF
v_gene: TRBV18; j_gene: TRBJ1-3; len: 16; abundance: NA; d_gene: NA; CDR3aa: CASSPQSGRSGNTIYF
v_gene: TRBV12-3/TRBV12-4; j_gene: TRBJ1-1; len: 13; abundance: few; d_gene: NA; CDR3aa: CASSFGAGRVAFF
v_gene: TRBV11-2; j_gene: TRBJ2-1; len: 15; abundance: few; d_gene: TRBD2; CDR3aa: CASSFIGLAENEQFF
v_gene: TRBV18; j_gene: TRBJ2-5; len: 15; abundance: NA; d_gene: TRBD1; CDR3aa: CASSSGQGGSETQYF
v_gene: TRBV20-1; j_gene: TRBJ2-1; len: 16; abundance: NA; d_gene: TRBD2; CDR3aa: CSALIIGLADNNEQFF
v_gene: TRBV12-3/TRBV12-4; j_gene: TRBJ2-2; len: 16; abundance: NA; d_gene: TRBD2; CDR3aa: CASSPLAGVGTGELFF
v_gene: TRBV5-1; j_gene: TRBJ1-2; len: 15; abundance: NA; d_gene: NA; CDR3aa: CASSLEPGNNYGYTF
v_gene: TRBV6-5; j_gene: TRBJ2-5; len: 14; abundance: few; d_gene: NA; CDR3aa: CASSYVGGGETQYF
v_gene: TRBV27; j_gene: TRBJ2-7; len: 13; abundance: few; d_gene: NA; CDR3aa: CASSLIDGYEQYF
v_gene: TRBV12-3/TRBV12-4; j_gene: TRBJ2-6; len: 16; abundance: many; d_gene: NA; CDR3aa: CASRTALFSGANVLTF
v_gene: TRBV20-1; j_gene: TRBJ2-5; len: 13; abundance: many; d_gene: TRBD1; CDR3aa: CSAFGQGPGTQYF
v_gene: TRBV20-1; j_gene: TRBJ2-1; len: 15; abundance: NA; d_gene: TRBD2; CDR3aa: CSANAGAGPYNEQFF
v_gene: TRBV20-1; j_gene: TRBJ2-7; len: 17; abundance: NA; d_gene: TRBD1; CDR3aa: CSAGDRVLGRVVSVQYF
v_gene: TRBV7-2; j_gene: TRBJ1-6; len: 15; abundance: few; d_gene: NA; CDR3aa: CASSLVRTQNSPLHF